A single sample is the source of the 13 T cell receptor beta chains below, sequenced in a study of OX40 agonist ivuxolimab in advanced cancers. The protocol was immunoSEQ multiplex PCR, while the TCRdb copy is restricted to in-frame clones and leaves out a portion. The sample holds more than 45,000 clones, more than 70% seen once. This material consisted of CD4+ or CD8+ T cells sorted from blood, taken in a trial of the OX40 agonist ivuxolimab. The source is an adult with an advanced solid tumor such as melanoma, head and neck, liver or kidney cancer.

The V gene is TRBV5-4, the J gene TRBJ2-2; D remains unclear. The CDR3 is 15 amino acids. Trimming pared 3 bases from V and 4 bases from J, leaving 13 bases between. Germline V gene lookup returns CDR1 SGHNT and CDR2 YYREEE (reference sequence). The chain's CDR3 is CASSSGTRSTGELFF. DNA of the CDR3: TGTGCCAGCAGCTCTGGCACTCGTTCCACCGGGGAGCTGTTTTTT. Filled out from reference TRBV5-4 and TRBJ2-2, the complete variable domain reads ETGVTQSPTHLIKTRGQQVTLRCSSQSGHNTVSWYQQALGQGPQFIFQYYREEENGRGNFPPRFSGLQFPNYSSELNVNALELDDSALYLCASSSGTRSTGELFFGEGSRLTVL.

In this sample, this clone turned up once. This chain joins TRBV5-1 and TRBJ1-4; D ambiguous. CDR1 SGHRS and CDR2 YFSETQ come from the germline V gene. Trimming removed 1 base at V and 8 bases at J, with 12 bases between. This CDR3 comprises 14 residues. This chain's CDR3 is CASSLRGFGEKLFF. As DNA, the CDR3 is TGCGCCAGCAGCTTGCGAGGGTTTGGGGAAAAACTGTTTTTT.

The rearrangement joins TRBV19 to TRBJ1-5; D gene unclear. V lost 1 base to trimming and J lost 2 bases, with 9 bases between them. The germline V gene encodes CDR1 LNHDA and CDR2 SQIVND (reference sequence). CDR3 length: 15 residues. CDR3 in DNA: TGTGCCAGTAGTATAGTGAGGAAGGGCAATCAGCCCCAGCATTTT. It is translated as CASSIVRKGNQPQHF.

The DNA for the CDR3 is TGTGCCAGCAGCCCGTGGGGGGGCGCGTCTGGAAACACCATATATTTT. Translation: CASSPWGGASGNTIYF. The chain employs TRBV28 and TRBJ1-3; weak D call: TRBD1 (6 bases). The V end lost 6 bases, the J end lost 1 base, and 16 bases lay between the germline ends. CDR3 size: 16 residues. Germline values: CDR1 MDHEN, CDR2 SYDVKM.

The chain links TRBV6-5 to TRBJ1-3; a weak D match, TRBD1 (6 bases). The length of the CDR3 is 13 residues. V was pared by 8 bases and J by 4 bases, with 12 bases between. The germline V gene encodes CDR1 MNHEY and CDR2 SVGAGI. Here the CDR3 reads CASQGSGGNTIYF. The CDR3 DNA follows: TGTGCCAGCCAGGGGTCGGGGGGAAACACCATATATTTT.

CDR3 amino acids: CASTPNGGRAFF. CDR3 nucleotides: TGTGCCAGCACCCCCAACGGGGGGAGAGCTTTCTTT. This sequence joins TRBV25-1 and TRBJ1-1, with TRBD1 as a possible D gene (5 bases). Trimming shortened V by 7 bases and J by 10 bases, and 16 bases separated the two germline ends. The CDR3 has 12 residues. Per the germline V gene, CDR1 is MGHDK and CDR2 is SYGVNS.

The J gene is TRBJ1-2, the V gene TRBV6-1, with D perhaps TRBD1 (6 bases). The germline CDR1 and CDR2 sequences are MNHNS and SASEGT. V shed 2 bases and J shed 7 bases, with 14 bases lying between them. This CDR3 has 14 amino acids. The CDR3 nucleotides read TGTGCCAGCAGTGAAAATCCTGGGGGCGGTGGCTACACCTTC. Its translation: CASSENPGGGGYTF.

This clone was counted only a few times. The rearrangement joins TRBV7-6 to TRBJ1-3; 8 bases fit TRBD1. CDR1 SGHVS and CDR2 FNYEAQ come from the germline V gene. The CDR3 runs 15 residues. Trimming at V came to 4 bases and at J to 2 bases, leaving 4 bases not matched to a gene. The CDR3 DNA reads TGTGCCAGCAGCTCCCTGGACAGGGCTGGAAACACCATATATTTT. Translated, it gives CASSSLDRAGNTIYF.

This clone was seen more than once but under ten times. This CDR3 is also generated by other DNA sequences in the sample. The chain combines TRBV6-1 with TRBJ1-1; D is possibly TRBD1 (5 bases). The germline CDR1 and CDR2 sequences are MNHNS and SASEGT. Deletions cut 2 bases from V and 3 bases from J, with 10 bases between. This CDR3 is 14 amino acids long. CDR3 residues: CASSEQGGDTEAFF. The DNA of the CDR3 is TGTGCCAGCAGTGAACAGGGAGGGGACACTGAAGCTTTCTTT.

This clone was observed a single time. The chain is built from TRBV6-1 and TRBJ2-1; 15 bases agree with TRBD2. V was pared by 2 bases and J by 7 bases, with 3 bases of the junction left unmatched. Germline loops: CDR1 MNHNS, CDR2 SASEGT. There are 16 residues in the CDR3. CDR3 DNA sequence: TGTGCCAGCAGTGAAACCGGGACTAGCGGGGGGAATGAGCAGTTCTTC. Protein sequence: CASSETGTSGGNEQFF.

The chain has TRBV19 and TRBJ1-5, with D possibly TRBD1 on 6 matching bases. Trimming stripped 3 bases from V and 5 bases from J, with 20 bases between. Looked up from germline, CDR1 is LNHDA and CDR2 is SQIVND (reference sequence). The CDR3 is 17 amino acids. For the CDR3, the DNA is TGTGCCAGTAGTATTTGGGAACAGGGTTCCATTGATCAGCCCCAGCATTTT. Translating it yields CASSIWEQGSIDQPQHF. Variable domain in full (rest from reference TRBV19 and TRBJ1-5): DGGITQSPKYLFRKEGQNVTLSCEQNLNHDAMYWYRQDPGQGLRLIYYSQIVNDFQKGDIAEGYSVSREKKESFPLTVTSAQKNPTAFYLCASSIWEQGSIDQPQHFGDGTRLSIL.

The V and J genes are TRBV4-2 and TRBJ1-3; D gene uncertain. The germline V and J ends were trimmed by 2 bases and 0 bases, with 14 bases remaining between them. Germline V gene lookup returns CDR1 LGHNA and CDR2 YNFKEQ. The CDR3 runs 17 residues. The CDR3: CASSQKVEGNSGNTIYF. The CDR3 region has the DNA TGTGCCAGCAGCCAAAAGGTGGAGGGTAACTCTGGAAACACCATATATTTT.

The chain has TRBV7-9 and TRBJ1-1; TRBD1 aligns across 8 bases. Germline-derived CDR1 and CDR2 are SEHNR and FQNEAQ (reference sequence). The length of the CDR3 is 17 residues. Trimming took 4 bases from V and 0 from J; bases not matched to a gene: 10. The CDR3 DNA is TGTGCCAGCAGCTCTCGACAGGGGTTCGGGTTGAACACTGAAGCTTTCTTT. Protein product: CASSSRQGFGLNTEAFF. The full variable domain, in which reference TRBV7-9 and TRBJ1-1 provide the parts outside the CDR3, is DTGVSQNPRHKITKRGQNVTFRCDPISEHNRLYWYRQTLGQGPEFLTYFQNEAQLEKSRLLSDRFSAERPKGSFSTLEIQRTEQGDSAMYLCASSSRQGFGLNTEAFFGQGTRLTVV.